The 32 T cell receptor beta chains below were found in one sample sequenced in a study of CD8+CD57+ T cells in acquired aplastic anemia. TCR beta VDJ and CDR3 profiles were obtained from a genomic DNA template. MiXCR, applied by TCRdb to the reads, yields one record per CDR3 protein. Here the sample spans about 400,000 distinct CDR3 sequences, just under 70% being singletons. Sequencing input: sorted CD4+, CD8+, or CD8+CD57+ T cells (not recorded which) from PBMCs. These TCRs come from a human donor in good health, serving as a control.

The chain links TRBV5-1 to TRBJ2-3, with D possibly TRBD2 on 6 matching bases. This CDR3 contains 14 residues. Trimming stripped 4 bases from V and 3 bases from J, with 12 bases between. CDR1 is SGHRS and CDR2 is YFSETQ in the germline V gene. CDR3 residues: CASSPTRATDTQYF. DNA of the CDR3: TGCGCCAGCAGCCCGACTAGGGCAACAGATACGCAGTATTTT.

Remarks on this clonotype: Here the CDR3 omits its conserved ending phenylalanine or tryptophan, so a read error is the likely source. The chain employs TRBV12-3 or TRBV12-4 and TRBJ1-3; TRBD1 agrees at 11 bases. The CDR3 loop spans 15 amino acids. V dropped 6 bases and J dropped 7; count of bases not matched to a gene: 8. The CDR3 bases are TGTGCCAGCAGCCTAGAAGGGACAGGGGGGAACACCATATATCTT. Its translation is CASSLEGTGGNTIYL.

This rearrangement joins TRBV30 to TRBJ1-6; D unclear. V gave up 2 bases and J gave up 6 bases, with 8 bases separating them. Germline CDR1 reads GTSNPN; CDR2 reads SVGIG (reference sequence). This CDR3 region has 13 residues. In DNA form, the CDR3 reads TGTGCCTGGAGTCGGTCCGGTAATTCACCCCTCCACTTT. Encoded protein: CAWSRSGNSPLHF.

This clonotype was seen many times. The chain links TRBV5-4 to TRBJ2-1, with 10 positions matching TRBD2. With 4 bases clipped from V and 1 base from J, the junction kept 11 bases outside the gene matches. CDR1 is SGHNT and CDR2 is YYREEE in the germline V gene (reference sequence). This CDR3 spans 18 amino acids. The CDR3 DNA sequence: TGTGCCAGCAGCCGAAACCGAGGTAGCGGGGGGTCCTACAATGAGCAGTTCTTC. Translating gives CASSRNRGSGGSYNEQFF.

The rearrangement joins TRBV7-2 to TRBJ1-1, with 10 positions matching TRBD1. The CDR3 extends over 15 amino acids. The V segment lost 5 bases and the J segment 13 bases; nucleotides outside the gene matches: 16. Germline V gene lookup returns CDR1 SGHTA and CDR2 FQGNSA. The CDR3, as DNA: TGTGCCAGCAGCATTGACAGGGGGCTGGTGACTAACTATTTCTTT. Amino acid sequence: CASSIDRGLVTNYFF.

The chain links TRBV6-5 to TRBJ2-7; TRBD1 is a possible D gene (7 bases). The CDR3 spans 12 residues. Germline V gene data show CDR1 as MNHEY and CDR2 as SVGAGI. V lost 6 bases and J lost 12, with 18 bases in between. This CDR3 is CASSPRQGLMYF. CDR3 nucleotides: TGTGCCAGCAGCCCAAGACAGGGACTTATGTACTTC.

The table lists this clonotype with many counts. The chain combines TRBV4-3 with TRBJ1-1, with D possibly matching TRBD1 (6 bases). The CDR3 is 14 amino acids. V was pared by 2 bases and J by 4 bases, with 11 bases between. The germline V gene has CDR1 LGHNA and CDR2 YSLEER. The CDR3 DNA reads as TGCGCCAGCAGCCAATCAACAGGGCCCACTGAAGCTTTCTTT. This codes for CASSQSTGPTEAFF.

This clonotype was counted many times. The CDR3 sequence: CASSLSHRRLYGYTF. CDR3 DNA sequence: TGTGCCAGCAGCTTATCGCACAGACGACTGTATGGCTACACCTTC. The genes are TRBV7-3 and TRBJ1-2; D is undetermined. The CDR3 is made up of 15 amino acids. Germline V lookup: CDR1 SGHTA, CDR2 FQGTGA. V was shortened by 2 bases and J by 5 bases, with 15 bases between the two germline ends.

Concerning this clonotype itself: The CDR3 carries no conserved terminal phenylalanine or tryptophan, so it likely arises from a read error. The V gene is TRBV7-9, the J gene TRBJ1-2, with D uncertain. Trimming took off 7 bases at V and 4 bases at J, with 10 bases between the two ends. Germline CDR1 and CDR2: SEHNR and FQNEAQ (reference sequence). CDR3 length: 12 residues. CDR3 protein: CASTVGSYGYTC. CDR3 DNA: TGTGCCAGCACCGTAGGCAGCTATGGCTACACCTGC.

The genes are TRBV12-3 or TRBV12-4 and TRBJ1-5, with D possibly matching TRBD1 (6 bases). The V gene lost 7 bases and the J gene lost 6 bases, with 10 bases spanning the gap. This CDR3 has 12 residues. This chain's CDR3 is CASTPGVQPQHF. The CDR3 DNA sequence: TGTGCCAGCACCCCAGGGGTTCAGCCCCAGCATTTT.

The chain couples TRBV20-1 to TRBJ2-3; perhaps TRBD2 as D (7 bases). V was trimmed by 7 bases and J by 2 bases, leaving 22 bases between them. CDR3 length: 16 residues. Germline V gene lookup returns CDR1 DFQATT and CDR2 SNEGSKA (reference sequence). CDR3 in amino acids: CSVGSGASGATDTQYF. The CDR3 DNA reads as TGCAGTGTCGGGTCAGGGGCGAGCGGGGCCACAGATACGCAGTATTTT.

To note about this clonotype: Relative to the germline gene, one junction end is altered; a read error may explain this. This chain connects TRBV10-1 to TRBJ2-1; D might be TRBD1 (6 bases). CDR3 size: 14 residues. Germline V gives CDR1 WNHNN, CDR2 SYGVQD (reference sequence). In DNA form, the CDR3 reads TGTGCCAGCAGCTTTCCGCTGGGGGCCAATGAGCACTTCTTC. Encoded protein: CASSFPLGANEHFF.

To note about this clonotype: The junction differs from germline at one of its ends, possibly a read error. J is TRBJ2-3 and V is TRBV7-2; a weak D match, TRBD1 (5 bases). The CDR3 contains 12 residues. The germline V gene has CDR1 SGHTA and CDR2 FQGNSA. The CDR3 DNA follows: TGTGCCAGCAGCTCGACCAGGGCCTCTAATTCTTTT. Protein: CASSSTRASNSF.

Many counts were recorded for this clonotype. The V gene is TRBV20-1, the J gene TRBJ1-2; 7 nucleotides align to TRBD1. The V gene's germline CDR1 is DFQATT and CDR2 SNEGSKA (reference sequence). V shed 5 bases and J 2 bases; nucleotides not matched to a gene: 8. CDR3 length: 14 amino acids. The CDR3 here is CSAPRQGGNYGYTF. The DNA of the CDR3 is TGCAGTGCTCCTCGACAGGGAGGCAACTATGGCTACACCTTC.

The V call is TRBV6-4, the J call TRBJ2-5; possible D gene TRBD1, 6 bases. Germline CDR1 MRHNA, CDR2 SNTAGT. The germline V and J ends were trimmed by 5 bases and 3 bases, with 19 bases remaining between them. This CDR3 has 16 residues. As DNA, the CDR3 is TGTGCCAGCAGTAGAGATTCGGACTCAGGGGAAGAGACCCAGTACTTC. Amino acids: CASSRDSDSGEETQYF.

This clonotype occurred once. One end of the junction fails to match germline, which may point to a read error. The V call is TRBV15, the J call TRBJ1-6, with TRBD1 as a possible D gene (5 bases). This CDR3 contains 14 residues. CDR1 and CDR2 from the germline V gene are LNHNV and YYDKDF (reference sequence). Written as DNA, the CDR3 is TGTGCCACCAGGAGGGACTGGCAGGTGGCACCCCACCAATTT. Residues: CATRRDWQVAPHQF.

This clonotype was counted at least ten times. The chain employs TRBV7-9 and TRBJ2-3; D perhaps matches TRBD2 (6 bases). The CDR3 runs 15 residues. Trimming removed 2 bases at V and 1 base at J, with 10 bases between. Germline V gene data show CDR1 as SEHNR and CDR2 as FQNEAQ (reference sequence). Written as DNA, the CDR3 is TGTGCCAGCAGCTTACCATCGGGGGGCACAGATACGCAGTATTTT. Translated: CASSLPSGGTDTQYF. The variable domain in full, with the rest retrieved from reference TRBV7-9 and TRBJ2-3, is DTGVSQNPRHKITKRGQNVTFRCDPISEHNRLYWYRQTLGQGPEFLTYFQNEAQLEKSRLLSDRFSAERPKGSFSTLEIQRTEQGDSAMYLCASSLPSGGTDTQYFGPGTRLTVL.

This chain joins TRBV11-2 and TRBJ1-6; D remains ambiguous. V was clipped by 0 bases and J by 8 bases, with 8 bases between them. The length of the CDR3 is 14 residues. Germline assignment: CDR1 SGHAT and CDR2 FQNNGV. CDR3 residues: CASSLDTTDSPLHF. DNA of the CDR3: TGTGCCAGCAGCTTAGATACAACAGATTCACCCCTCCACTTT.

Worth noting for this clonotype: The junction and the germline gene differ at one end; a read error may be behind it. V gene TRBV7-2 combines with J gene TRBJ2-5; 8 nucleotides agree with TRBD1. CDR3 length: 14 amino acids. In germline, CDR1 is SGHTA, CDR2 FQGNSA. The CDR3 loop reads CASRPPGQALTPHF. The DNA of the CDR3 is TGTGCCAGCAGACCACCGGGACAGGCACTAACACCCCACTTC. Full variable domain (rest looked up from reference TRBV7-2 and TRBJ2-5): GAGVSQSPSNKVTEKGKDVELRCDPISGHTALYWYRQSLGQGLEFLIYFQGNSAPDKSGLPSDRFSAERTGGSVSTLTIQRTQQEDSAVYLCASRPPGQALTPHFGPGTRLLVL.

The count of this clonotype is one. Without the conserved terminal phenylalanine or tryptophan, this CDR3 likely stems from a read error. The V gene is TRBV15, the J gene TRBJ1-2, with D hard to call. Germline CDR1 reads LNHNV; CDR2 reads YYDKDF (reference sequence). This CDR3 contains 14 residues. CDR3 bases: TGTGCCAGCAGCAGAGATATCGGCCAGGAGGGCTACACCTTG. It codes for CASSRDIGQEGYTL.

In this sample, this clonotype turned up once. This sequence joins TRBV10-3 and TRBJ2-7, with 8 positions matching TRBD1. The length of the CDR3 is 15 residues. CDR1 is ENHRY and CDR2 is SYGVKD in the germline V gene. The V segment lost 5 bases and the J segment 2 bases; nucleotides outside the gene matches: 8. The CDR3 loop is CAISFPGQGAYEQYF. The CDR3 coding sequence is TGTGCCATCAGTTTTCCCGGACAGGGAGCCTACGAGCAGTACTTC.

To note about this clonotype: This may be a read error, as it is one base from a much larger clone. CDR3 sequence (DNA): TGCGCCAGCAGCCAAGATCTGAGACCTGAAGCTTTCTTT. It translates to CASSQDLRPEAFF. V is TRBV11-3 and J is TRBJ1-1; unclear D gene. This CDR3 is built from 13 residues. Germline CDR1 SGHNT, CDR2 YENEEA.

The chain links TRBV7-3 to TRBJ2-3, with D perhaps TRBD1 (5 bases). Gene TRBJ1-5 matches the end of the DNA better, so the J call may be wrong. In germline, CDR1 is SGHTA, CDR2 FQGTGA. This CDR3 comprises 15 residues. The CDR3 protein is CASSLESGGIDTQHF. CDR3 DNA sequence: TGTGCCAGCAGCTTAGAGAGCGGGGGAATAGATACGCAGCATTTT.

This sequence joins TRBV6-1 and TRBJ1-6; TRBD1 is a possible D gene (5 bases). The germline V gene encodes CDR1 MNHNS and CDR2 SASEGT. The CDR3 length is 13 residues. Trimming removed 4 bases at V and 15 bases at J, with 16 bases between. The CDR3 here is CASSGGDRVFLHF. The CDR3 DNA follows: TGTGCCAGCAGTGGGGGGGACCGCGTGTTCCTCCACTTT.

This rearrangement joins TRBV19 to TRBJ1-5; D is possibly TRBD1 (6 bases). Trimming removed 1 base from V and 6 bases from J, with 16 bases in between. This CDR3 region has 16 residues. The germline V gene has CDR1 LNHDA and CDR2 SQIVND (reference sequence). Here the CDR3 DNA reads TGTGCCAGTAGTATAGGGGCATGGGGGGGCGGTCAGCCCCAGCATTTT. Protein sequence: CASSIGAWGGGQPQHF.

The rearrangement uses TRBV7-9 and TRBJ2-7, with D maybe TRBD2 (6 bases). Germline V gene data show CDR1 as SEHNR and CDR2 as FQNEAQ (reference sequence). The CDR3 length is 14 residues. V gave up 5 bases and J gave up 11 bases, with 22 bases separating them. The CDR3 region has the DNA TGTGCCAGCAGCCCAGGGACGAGGTCCGGCGGGGAGTACTTC. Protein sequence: CASSPGTRSGGEYF.

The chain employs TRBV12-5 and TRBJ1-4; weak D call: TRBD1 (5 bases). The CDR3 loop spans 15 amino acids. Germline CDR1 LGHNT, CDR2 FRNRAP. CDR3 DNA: TGTGCCAGCAGCTCCTCTCGGGGACGGGATGAAAAACTGTTTTTT. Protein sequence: CASSSSRGRDEKLFF.

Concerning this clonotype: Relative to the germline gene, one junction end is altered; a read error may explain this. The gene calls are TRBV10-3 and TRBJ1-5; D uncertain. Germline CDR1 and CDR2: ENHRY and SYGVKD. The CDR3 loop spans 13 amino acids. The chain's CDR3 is CATGEGSNQTQHF. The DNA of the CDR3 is TGTGCCACCGGTGAGGGCAGCAATCAGACCCAGCATTTT.

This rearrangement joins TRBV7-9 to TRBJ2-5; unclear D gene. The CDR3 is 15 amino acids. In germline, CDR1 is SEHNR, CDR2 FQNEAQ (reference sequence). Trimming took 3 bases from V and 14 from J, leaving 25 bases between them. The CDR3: CASSFLYNYGYTFYF. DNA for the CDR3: TGTGCCAGCAGCTTTCTGTATAACTATGGCTACACCTTCTACTTC. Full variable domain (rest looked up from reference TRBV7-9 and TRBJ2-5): DTGVSQNPRHKITKRGQNVTFRCDPISEHNRLYWYRQTLGQGPEFLTYFQNEAQLEKSRLLSDRFSAERPKGSFSTLEIQRTEQGDSAMYLCASSFLYNYGYTFYFGPGTRLLVL.

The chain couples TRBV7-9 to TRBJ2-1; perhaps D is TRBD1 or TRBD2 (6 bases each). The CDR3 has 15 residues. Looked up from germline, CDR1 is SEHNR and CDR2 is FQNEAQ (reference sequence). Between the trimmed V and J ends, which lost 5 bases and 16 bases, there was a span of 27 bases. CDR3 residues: CASSVTGGTDAELFF. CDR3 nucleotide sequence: TGTGCCAGCAGCGTAACCGGGGGCACTGACGCTGAGCTTTTCTTC.

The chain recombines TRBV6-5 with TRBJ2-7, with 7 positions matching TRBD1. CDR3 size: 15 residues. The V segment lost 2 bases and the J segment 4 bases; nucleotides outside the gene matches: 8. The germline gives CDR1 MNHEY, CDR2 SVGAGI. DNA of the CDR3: TGTGCCAGCAGTTACAGTGGGACAGCTATATACGAGCAGTACTTC. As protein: CASSYSGTAIYEQYF.

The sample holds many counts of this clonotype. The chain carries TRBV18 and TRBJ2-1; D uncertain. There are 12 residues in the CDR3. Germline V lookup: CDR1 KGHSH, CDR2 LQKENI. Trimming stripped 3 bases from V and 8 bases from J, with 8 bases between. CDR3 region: CASSPLIDEQFF. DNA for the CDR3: TGTGCCAGCTCACCCTTAATTGATGAGCAGTTCTTC.